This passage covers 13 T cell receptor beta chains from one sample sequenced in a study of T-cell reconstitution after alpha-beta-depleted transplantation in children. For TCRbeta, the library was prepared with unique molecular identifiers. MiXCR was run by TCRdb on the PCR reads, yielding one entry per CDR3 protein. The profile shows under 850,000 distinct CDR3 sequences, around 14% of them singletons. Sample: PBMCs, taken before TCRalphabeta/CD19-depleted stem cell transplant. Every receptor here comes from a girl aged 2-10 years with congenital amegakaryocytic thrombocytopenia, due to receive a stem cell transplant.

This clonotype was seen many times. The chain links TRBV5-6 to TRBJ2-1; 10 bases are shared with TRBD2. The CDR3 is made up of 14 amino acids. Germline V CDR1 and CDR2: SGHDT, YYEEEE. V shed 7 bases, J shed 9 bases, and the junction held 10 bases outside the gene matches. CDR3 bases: TGTGCCAGCCAGCGGGAGGGGAGACTTAGTGAGCAGTTCTTC. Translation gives CASQREGRLSEQFF.

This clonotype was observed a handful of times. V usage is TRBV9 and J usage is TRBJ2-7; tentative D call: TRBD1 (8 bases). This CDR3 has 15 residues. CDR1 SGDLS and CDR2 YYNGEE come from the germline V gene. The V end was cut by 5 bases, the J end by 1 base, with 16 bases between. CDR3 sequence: CASSMGGTGSYEQYF. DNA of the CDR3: TGTGCCAGCAGTATGGGGGGGACAGGTTCCTACGAGCAGTACTTC.

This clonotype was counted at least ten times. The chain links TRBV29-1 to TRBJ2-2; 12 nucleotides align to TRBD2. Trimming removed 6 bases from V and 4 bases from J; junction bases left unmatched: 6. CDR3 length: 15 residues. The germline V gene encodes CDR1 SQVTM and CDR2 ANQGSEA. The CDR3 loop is CSVRTSGTSTGELFF. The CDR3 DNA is TGCAGCGTCAGGACTAGCGGGACGTCCACCGGGGAGCTGTTTTTT.

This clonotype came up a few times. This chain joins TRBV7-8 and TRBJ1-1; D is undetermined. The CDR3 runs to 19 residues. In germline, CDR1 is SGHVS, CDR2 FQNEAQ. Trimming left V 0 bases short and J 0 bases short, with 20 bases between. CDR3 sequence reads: CASSLALYGGLRMNTEAFF. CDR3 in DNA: TGTGCCAGCAGCTTAGCGCTTTATGGAGGGCTCAGGATGAACACTGAAGCTTTCTTT.

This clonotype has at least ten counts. CDR3 coding DNA: TGCAGTGCTAGTGAGGGTGCGATTAACTATGGCTACACCTTC. Protein: CSASEGAINYGYTF. This rearrangement joins TRBV20-1 to TRBJ1-2, with unresolved D. CDR1 DFQATT and CDR2 SNEGSKA come from the germline V gene (reference sequence). This CDR3 spans 14 amino acids. V lost 3 bases, J lost 1 base, and 12 bases lay in between.

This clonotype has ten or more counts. In DNA form, the CDR3 reads TGTGCCAGCAGCTCGGACAACTCCTACGAGCAGTACTTC. Translated: CASSSDNSYEQYF. V usage is TRBV5-6 and J usage is TRBJ2-7, with D possibly being TRBD1 (5 bases). The CDR3 runs 13 residues. Trimming took off 3 bases at V and 0 bases at J, with 7 bases between the two ends. From germline, CDR1 is SGHDT and CDR2 YYEEEE. Drawing the rest from reference TRBV5-6 and TRBJ2-7, the complete variable domain is DAGVTQSPTHLIKTRGQQVTLRCSPKSGHDTVSWYQQALGQGPQFIFQYYEEEERQRGNFPDRFSGHQFPNYSSELNVNALLLGDSALYLCASSSDNSYEQYFGPGTRLTVT.

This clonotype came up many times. The CDR3 bases are TGCGCCAGCAGCGACGGCAGTTACTATGGCTACACCTTC. This gives the protein CASSDGSYYGYTF. The chain carries TRBV5-1 and TRBJ1-2; D is undetermined. Deletions cut 4 bases from V and 3 bases from J, with 10 bases between. CDR3 size: 13 residues. The germline CDR1 and CDR2 sequences are SGHRS and YFSETQ.

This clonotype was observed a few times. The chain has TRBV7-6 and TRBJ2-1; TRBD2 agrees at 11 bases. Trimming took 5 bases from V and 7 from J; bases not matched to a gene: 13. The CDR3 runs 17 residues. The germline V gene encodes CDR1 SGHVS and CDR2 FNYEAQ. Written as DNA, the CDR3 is TGTGCCAGCAGCCCGGGGGTTAGCGGGAGGGCTCATAATGAGCAGTTCTTC. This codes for CASSPGVSGRAHNEQFF.

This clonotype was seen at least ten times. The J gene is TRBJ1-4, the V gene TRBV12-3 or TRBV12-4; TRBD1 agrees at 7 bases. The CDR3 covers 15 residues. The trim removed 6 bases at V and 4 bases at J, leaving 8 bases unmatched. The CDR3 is CASRIQGRFNEKLFF. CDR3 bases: TGTGCCAGCAGAATACAGGGGCGGTTTAATGAAAAACTGTTTTTT.

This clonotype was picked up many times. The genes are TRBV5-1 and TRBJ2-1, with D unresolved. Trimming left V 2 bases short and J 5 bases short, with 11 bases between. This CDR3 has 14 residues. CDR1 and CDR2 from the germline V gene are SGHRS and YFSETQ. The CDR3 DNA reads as TGCGCCAGCAGCTTTTACCTGGTTAACAATGAGCAGTTCTTC. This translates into CASSFYLVNNEQFF.

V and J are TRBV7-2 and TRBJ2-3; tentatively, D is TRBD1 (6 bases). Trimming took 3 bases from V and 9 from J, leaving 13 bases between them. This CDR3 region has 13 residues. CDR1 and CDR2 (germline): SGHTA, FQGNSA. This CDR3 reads CASSFKGQGTQYF. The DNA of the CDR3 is TGTGCCAGCAGCTTTAAAGGTCAGGGGACGCAGTATTTT.

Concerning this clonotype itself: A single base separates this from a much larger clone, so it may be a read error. CDR3 nucleotide sequence: TGTGCCAGCAGTTTGAGATATCTAGGCCAGGGTGGTGGTGGGAATCAGCCCCAGCATTTT. Translation: CASSLRYLGQGGGGNQPQHF. The chain links TRBV12-3 or TRBV12-4 to TRBJ1-5; tentative D call: TRBD1 (5 bases). Trimming took off 3 bases at V and 4 bases at J, with 28 bases between the two ends. The CDR3 spans 20 residues.

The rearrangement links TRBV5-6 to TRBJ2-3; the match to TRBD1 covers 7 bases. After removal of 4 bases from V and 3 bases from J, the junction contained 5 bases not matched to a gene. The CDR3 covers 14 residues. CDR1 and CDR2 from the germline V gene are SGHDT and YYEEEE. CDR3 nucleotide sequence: TGTGCCAGCAGCAGATCACAGGGGACAGATACGCAGTATTTT. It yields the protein CASSRSQGTDTQYF.